This TCR beta chain was profiled in a study of blood T cell repertoires in COVID-19. The protocol was immunoSEQ multiplex PCR, while the TCRdb copy is restricted to in-frame clones and leaves out a portion. The table shows 200,000 to 250,000 clones, with nearly 90% occurring only once. Trimming took off 3 bases at V and 0 bases at J, with 7 bases between the two ends. The CDR3 length is 14 residues. From germline, CDR1 is ENHRY and CDR2 SYGVKD. Recruitment covered about two dozen US areas and drew participants whose ages spanned 18 to 89 years. Before being deemed recovered, Cohort 3 donors had two negative PCRs, clearance, or symptom resolution.

Input material: PBMCs or T cells enriched from blood (not recorded which). This TCR was recovered from a man aged 25-45 years who had recovered from COVID-19. The chain is built from TRBV10-3 and TRBJ2-3; no reliable D call. The CDR3 sequence is CAISERRSTDTQYF. The CDR3 DNA is TGTGCCATCAGTGAAAGGCGGAGCACAGATACGCAGTATTTT.